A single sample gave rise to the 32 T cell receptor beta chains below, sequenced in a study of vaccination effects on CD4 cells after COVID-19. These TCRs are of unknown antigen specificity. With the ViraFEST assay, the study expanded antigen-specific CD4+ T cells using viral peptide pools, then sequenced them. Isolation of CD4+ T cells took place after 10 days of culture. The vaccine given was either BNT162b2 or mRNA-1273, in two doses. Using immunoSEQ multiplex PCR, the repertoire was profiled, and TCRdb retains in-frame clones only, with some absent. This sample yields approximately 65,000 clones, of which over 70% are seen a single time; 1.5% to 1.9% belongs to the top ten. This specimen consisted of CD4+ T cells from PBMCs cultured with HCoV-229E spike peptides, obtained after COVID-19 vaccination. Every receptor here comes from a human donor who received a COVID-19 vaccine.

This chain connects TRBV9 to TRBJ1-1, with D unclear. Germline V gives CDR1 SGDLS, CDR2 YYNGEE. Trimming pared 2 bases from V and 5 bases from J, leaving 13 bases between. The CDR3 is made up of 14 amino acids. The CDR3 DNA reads TGTGCCAGCAGCGTTATTGCAGAAAATACTGAAGCTTTCTTT. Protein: CASSVIAENTEAFF.

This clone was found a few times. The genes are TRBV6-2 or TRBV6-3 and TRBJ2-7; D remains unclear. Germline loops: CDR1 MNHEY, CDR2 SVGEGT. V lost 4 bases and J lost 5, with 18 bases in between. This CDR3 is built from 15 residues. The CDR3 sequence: CASSWTPKSRHEQYV. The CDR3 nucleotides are TGTGCCAGCAGTTGGACGCCCAAGAGTCGCCACGAGCAGTACGTC.

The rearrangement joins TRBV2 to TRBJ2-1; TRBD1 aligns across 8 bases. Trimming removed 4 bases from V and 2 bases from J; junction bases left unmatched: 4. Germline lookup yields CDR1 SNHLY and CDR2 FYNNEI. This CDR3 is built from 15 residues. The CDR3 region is CASSAYRGTYNEQFF. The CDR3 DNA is TGTGCCAGCAGTGCGTACAGGGGGACCTACAATGAGCAGTTCTTC.

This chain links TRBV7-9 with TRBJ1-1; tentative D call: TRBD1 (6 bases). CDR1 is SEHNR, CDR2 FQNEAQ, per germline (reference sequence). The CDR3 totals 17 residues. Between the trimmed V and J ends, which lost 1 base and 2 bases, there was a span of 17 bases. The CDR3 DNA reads TGTGCCAGCAGCTTAGGTCAGGGGCGGCGGGAAAACACTGAAGCTTTCTTT. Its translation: CASSLGQGRRENTEAFF.

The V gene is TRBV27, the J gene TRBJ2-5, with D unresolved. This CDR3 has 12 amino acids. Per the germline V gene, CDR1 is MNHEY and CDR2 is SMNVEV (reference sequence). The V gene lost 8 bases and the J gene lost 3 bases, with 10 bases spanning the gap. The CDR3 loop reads CASGEYKETQYF. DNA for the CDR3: TGTGCCAGCGGGGAATATAAAGAGACCCAGTACTTC.

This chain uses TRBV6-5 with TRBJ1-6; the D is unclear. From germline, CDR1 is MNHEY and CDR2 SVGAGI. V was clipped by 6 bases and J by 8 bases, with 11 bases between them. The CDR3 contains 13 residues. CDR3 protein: CASRRTGHSPLHF. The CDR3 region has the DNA TGTGCCAGCAGGCGGACGGGCCATTCACCCCTCCACTTT.

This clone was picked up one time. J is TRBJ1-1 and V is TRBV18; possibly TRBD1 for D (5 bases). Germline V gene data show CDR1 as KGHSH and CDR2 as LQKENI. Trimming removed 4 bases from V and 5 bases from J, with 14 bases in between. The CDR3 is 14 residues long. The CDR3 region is CASSLEGRGTEAFF. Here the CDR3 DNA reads TGTGCCAGCTCACTCGAGGGGCGGGGGACTGAAGCTTTCTTT.

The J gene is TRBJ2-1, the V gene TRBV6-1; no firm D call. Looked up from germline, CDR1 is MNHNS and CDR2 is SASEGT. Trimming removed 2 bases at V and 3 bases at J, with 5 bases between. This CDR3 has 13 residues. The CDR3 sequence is CASSEFGYNEQFF. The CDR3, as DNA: TGTGCCAGCAGTGAATTCGGCTACAATGAGCAGTTCTTC.

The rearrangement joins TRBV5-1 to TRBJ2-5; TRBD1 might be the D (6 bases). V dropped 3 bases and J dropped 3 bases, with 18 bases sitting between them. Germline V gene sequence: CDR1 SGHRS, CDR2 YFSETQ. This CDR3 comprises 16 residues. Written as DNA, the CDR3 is TGCGCCAGCAGCTCCTCAGGGGCTAGCACTAAAGAGACCCAGTACTTC. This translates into CASSSSGASTKETQYF.

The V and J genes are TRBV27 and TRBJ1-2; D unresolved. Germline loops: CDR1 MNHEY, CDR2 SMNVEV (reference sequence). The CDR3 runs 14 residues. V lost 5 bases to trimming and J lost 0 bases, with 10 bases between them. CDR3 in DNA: TGTGCCAGCAGTCTCAAATCCCCTAACTATGGCTACACCTTC. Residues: CASSLKSPNYGYTF.

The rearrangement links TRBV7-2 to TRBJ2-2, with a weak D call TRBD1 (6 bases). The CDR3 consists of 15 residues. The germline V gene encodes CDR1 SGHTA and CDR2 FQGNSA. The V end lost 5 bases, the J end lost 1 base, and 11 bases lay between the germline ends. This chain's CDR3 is CASSLGGRNTGELFF. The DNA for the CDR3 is TGTGCCAGCAGCCTAGGGGGTAGGAACACCGGGGAGCTGTTTTTT.

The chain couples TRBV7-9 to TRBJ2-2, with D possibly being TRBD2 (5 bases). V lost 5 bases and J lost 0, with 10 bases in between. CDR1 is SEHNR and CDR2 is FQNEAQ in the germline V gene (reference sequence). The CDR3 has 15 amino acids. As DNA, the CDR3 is TGTGCCAGCAGCAACGGGGTTTCGAACACCGGGGAGCTGTTTTTT. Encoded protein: CASSNGVSNTGELFF.

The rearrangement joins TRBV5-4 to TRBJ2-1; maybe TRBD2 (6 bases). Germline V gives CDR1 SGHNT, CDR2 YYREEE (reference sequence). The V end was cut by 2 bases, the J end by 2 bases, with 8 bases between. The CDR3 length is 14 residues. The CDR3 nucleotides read TGTGCCAGCAGCTTCGGGGGAGCCTACAATGAGCAGTTCTTC. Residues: CASSFGGAYNEQFF.

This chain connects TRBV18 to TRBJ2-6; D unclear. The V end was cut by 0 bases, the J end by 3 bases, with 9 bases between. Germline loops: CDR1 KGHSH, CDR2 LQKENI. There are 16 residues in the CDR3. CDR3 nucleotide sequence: TGTGCCAGCTCACCACCGACGGGCGGTGGGGCCAACGTCCTGACTTTC. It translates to CASSPPTGGGANVLTF.

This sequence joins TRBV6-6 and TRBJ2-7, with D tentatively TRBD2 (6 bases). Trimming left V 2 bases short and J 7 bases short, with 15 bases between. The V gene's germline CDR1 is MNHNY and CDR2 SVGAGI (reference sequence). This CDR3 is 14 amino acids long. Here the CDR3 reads CASSYGDNAGEQYV. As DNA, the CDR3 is TGTGCCAGCAGTTACGGAGACAACGCGGGGGAGCAGTACGTC.

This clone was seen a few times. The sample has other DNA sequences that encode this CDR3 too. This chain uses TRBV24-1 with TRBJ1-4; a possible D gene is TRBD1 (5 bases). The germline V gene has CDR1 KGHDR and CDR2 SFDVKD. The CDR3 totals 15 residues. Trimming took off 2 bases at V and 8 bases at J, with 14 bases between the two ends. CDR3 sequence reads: CATSDSRGSGEKLFF. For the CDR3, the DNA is TGTGCCACCAGTGATTCACGGGGCTCGGGGGAAAAACTGTTTTTT.

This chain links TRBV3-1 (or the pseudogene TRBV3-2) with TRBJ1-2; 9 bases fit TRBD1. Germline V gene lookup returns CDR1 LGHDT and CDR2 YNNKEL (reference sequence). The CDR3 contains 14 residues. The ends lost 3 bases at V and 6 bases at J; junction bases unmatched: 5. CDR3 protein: CASSQRDRVNGYTF. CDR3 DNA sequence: TGTGCCAGCAGCCAGAGGGACAGGGTCAATGGCTACACCTTC.

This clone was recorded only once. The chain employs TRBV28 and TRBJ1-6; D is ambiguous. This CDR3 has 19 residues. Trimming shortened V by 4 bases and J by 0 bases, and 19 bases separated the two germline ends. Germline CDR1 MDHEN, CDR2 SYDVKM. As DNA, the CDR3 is TGTGCCAGCAGTTCCCGCGGGTGGTTAGGTAGCTCCTATAATTCACCCCTCCACTTT. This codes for CASSSRGWLGSSYNSPLHF.

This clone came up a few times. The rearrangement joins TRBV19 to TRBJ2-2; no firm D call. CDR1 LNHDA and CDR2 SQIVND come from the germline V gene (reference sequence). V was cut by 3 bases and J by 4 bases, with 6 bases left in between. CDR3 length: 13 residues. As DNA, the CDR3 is TGTGCCAGTAGTATGACGGGCACCGGGGAGCTGTTTTTT. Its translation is CASSMTGTGELFF.

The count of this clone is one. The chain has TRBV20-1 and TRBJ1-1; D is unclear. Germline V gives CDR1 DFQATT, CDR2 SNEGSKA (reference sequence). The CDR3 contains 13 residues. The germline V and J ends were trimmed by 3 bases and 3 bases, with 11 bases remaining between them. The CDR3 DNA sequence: TGCAGTGCTAGTGTACCTGGGCACACTGAAGCTTTCTTT. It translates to CSASVPGHTEAFF.

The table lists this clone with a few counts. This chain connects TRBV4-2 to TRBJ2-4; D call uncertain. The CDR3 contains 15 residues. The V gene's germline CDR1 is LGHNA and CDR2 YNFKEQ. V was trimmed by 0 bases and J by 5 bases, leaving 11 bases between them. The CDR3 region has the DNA TGTGCCAGCAGCCAAGAACGGGTACCGGAAAACATTCAGTACTTC. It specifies CASSQERVPENIQYF.

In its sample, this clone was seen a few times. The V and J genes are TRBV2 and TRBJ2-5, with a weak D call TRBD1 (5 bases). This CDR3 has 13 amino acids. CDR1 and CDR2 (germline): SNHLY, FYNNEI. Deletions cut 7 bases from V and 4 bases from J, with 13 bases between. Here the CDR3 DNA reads TGTGCCAGCAAAGGTACAGGCGGAGAGACCCAGTACTTC. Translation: CASKGTGGETQYF.

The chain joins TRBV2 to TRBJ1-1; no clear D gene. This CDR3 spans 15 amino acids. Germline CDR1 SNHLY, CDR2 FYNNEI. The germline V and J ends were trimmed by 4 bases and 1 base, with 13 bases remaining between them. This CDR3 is CASSVRYGRNTEAFF. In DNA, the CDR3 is TGTGCCAGCAGTGTCAGGTATGGACGGAACACTGAAGCTTTCTTT.

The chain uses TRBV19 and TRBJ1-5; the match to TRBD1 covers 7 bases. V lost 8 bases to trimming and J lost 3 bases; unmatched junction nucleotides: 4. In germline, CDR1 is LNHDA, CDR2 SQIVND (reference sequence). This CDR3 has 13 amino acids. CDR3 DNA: TGTGCCAGTCGACAGGGCCCCAATCAGCCCCAGCATTTT. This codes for CASRQGPNQPQHF.

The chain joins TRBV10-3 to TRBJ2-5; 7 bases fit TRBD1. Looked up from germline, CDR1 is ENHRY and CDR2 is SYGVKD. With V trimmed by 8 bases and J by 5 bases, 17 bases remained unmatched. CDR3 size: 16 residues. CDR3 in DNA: TGTGCCATCTGGGCCCCCGGGACAGCCACCAAGGAGACCCAGTACTTC. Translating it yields CAIWAPGTATKETQYF.

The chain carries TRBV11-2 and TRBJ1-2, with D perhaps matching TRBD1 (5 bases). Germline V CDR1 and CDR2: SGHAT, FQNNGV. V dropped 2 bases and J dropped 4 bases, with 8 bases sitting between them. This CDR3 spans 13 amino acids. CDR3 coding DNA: TGTGCCAGCAGCTTATACGGGGCCTATGGCTACACCTTC. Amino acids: CASSLYGAYGYTF. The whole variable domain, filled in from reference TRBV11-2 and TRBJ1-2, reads EAGVAQSPRYKIIEKRQSVAFWCNPISGHATLYWYQQILGQGPKLLIQFQNNGVVDDSQLPKDRFSAERLKGVDSTLKIQPAKLEDSAVYLCASSLYGAYGYTFGSGTRLTVV.

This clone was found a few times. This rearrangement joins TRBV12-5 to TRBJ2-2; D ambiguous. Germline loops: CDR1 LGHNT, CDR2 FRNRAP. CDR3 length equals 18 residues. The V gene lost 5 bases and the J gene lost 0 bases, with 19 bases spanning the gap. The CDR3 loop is CASGPTPDGVANTGELFF. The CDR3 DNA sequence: TGTGCTAGTGGTCCAACCCCGGACGGAGTCGCGAACACCGGGGAGCTGTTTTTT.

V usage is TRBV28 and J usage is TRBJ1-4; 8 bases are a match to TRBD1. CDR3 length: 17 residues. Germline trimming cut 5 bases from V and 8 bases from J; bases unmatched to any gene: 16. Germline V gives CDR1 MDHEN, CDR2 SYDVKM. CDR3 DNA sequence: TGTGCCAGCAGTAGGGGCAGGGGGCAGCCTATGGAGGAAAAACTGTTTTTT. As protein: CASSRGRGQPMEEKLFF. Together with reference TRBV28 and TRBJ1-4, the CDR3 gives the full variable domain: DVKVTQSSRYLVKRTGEKVFLECVQDMDHENMFWYRQDPGLGLRLIYFSYDVKMKEKGDIPEGYSVSREKKERFSLILESASTNQTSMYLCASSRGRGQPMEEKLFFGSGTQLSVL.

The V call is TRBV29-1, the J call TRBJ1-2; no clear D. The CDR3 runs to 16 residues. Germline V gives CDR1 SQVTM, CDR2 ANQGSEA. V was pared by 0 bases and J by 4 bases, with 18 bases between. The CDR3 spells CSVEDLTRESLYGYTF. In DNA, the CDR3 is TGCAGCGTTGAAGATCTTACTCGGGAAAGTCTCTATGGCTACACCTTC.

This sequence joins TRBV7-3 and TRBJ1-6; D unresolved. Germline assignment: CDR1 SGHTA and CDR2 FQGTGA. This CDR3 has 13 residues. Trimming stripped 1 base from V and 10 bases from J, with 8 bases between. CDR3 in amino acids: CASSLIMGSPLHF. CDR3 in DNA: TGTGCCAGCAGCTTAATTATGGGCTCACCCCTCCACTTT.

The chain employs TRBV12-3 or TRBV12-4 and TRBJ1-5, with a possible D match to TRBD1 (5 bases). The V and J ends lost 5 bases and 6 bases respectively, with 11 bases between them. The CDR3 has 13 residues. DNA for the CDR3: TGTGCCAGCAGTAGAGGGGATTCTCAGCCCCAGCATTTT. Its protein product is CASSRGDSQPQHF.

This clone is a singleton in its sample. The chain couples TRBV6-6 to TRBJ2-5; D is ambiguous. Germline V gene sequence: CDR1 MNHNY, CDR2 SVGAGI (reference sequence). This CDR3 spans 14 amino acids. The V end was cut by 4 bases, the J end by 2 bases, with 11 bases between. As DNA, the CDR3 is TGTGCCAGCAGTTTAGCTGCTCCACAAGAGACCCAGTACTTC. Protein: CASSLAAPQETQYF.